This is a list of T cell receptor beta chains from one sample in a study of T cells in Graves' hyperthyroidism and ophthalmopathy. Each CDR3 protein gets one entry after TCRdb re-called the multiplex PCR reads with MiXCR. Here the sample spans about 290,000 distinct CDR3 sequences, about 14% being singletons. The sample was blood. These receptors were collected from a woman aged 25 to 39 with Graves' hyperthyroidism that later progressed to Graves' ophthalmopathy. CDR3s include the opening cysteine and the closing phenylalanine or tryptophan. A D gene is named only where the DNA matches it firmly. Some rows have no size entry. The others give once, few or many, or a class for an expanded clone.

D,size,V,J,DNA,CDR3
.,few,TRBV7-9,TRBJ1-2,TGTGCCAGCAGCTTAAATAGTAATGGCTACACCTTC,CASSLNSNGYTF
.,.,TRBV3-1,TRBJ2-5,TGTGCCAACCGGTCGGAGGCCCAGTACTTC,CANRSEAQYF
TRBD1,many,TRBV6-2/TRBV6-3,TRBJ1-6,TGTGCCAGCAGCAACGGACAGGGCGTTCTTTATAATTCACCCCTCCACTTT,CASSNGQGVLYNSPLHF
.,.,TRBV11-1,TRBJ1-2,TGTGCCAGCAGCCGGACAGATACTCCTAACTATGGCTACACCTTC,CASSRTDTPNYGYTF
.,many,TRBV29-1,TRBJ2-3,TGCAGCGATATTGCCGGGAGTGGAGATACGCAGTATTTT,CSDIAGSGDTQYF
TRBD2,many,TRBV28,TRBJ2-7,TGTGCCAGCAGTTCGAGCGGGAGGTACGAGCAGTACTTC,CASSSSGRYEQYF
.,many,TRBV20-1,TRBJ1-1,TGCAGTGCTAGAGTTCCCCTCATGAACACTGAAGCTTTCTTT,CSARVPLMNTEAFF
TRBD2,many,TRBV20-1,TRBJ2-7,TGCAGTGCTAGATCGGAGCGGGAGGTAGGAGAGCAGTACTTC,CSARSEREVGEQYF
.,.,TRBV7-2,TRBJ2-7,TGTGCCAGCAGCTTGGGACGTAACTCCTACGAGCAGTACTTC,CASSLGRNSYEQYF
.,.,TRBV5-6,TRBJ2-1,TGTGCCAGCAGCTTGGCCACGGGCCCTACTAATGAGCAGTTCTTC,CASSLATGPTNEQFF
TRBD2,many,TRBV20-1,TRBJ2-1,TGCAGTGCTAGAGACCCCAGCGGGAGCTCGAATGAGCAGTTCTTC,CSARDPSGSSNEQFF
TRBD2,few,TRBV3-1,TRBJ2-7,TGTGCCAGCAGCCAAGATCCTGGGAGCGGGAGTGGGTCCTACGAGCAGTACTTC,CASSQDPGSGSGSYEQYF
.,many,TRBV27,TRBJ2-7,TGTGCGACCGGAAACCTTGGAGCGGAGCAGTACTTC,CATGNLGAEQYF
.,many,TRBV20-1,TRBJ2-5,TGCAGTGCTAGAGGGGGCGGAGCGGAAGAGACCCAGTACTTC,CSARGGGAEETQYF
TRBD1,many,TRBV20-1,TRBJ1-2,TGCAGTGCTAGAACAGGGGGGGGTAATGGCTACACCTTC,CSARTGGGNGYTF
TRBD2,many,TRBV27,TRBJ2-7,TGTGCCAGCAGTCCTACCGGCTCCTCTGGACTAGCCTACGAGCAGTACTTC,CASSPTGSSGLAYEQYF
.,few,TRBV3-1,TRBJ2-2,TGTGCCAGCAGCCAAGAAGTTGTTGGGAGGACCTTGAACACCGGGGAGCTGTTTTTT,CASSQEVVGRTLNTGELFF
TRBD1,many,TRBV12-3/TRBV12-4,TRBJ1-3,TGTGCCAGCGGTCGGACAGGGTCTGGAAACACCATATATTTT,CASGRTGSGNTIYF
.,.,TRBV20-1,TRBJ1-5,TGCAGTGCTAGTATCAAGGATAGCAATCAGCCCCAGCATTTT,CSASIKDSNQPQHF
TRBD1,.,TRBV18,TRBJ1-4,TGTGCCAGCTCACGAGGACAGGGTGAAAAACTGTTTTTT,CASSRGQGEKLFF
.,many,TRBV7-9,TRBJ2-1,TGTGCCAGGGAGGGGAGCTACAATGAGCAGTTCTTC,CAREGSYNEQFF
TRBD2,many,TRBV5-1,TRBJ2-1,TGCGCCAGCAGCTTGGAAGTAGCGGGGGCCCCGAGGTACAATGAGCAGTTCTTC,CASSLEVAGAPRYNEQFF
TRBD2,.,TRBV19,TRBJ2-1,TGTGCCAGTAGTATTTTGGATTGGGGTCTAGCGGACAATGAGCAGTTCTTC,CASSILDWGLADNEQFF
.,many,TRBV29-1,TRBJ2-7,TGCAGCGTTGAAGGCCAACTCTACGAGCAGTACTTC,CSVEGQLYEQYF
.,few,TRBV25-1,TRBJ2-3,TGTGCCAGCAGTGCTAGAAGTGGGGGAGATACGCAGTATTTT,CASSARSGGDTQYF
TRBD1,.,TRBV19,TRBJ2-1,TGTGCCAGCCAGGGACAGGGGAGGGTCAATGAGCAGTTCTTC,CASQGQGRVNEQFF